A single sample is the source of the 20 T cell receptor beta chains below, sequenced in a study of T cells after yellow fever vaccination. MiXCR, run by TCRdb on the 5' RACE reads, gives a single entry per CDR3 protein. The repertoire holds some 250,000 distinct CDR3 sequences, with about 3.7% as singletons. Here the sequenced sample was PBMCs, taken 15 days after the yellow fever booster vaccination. Receptors originate from a man younger than 35 who received the YFV17D yellow fever vaccine.

This clonotype was observed at least ten times. The gene calls are TRBV7-2 and TRBJ2-3, with D perhaps matching TRBD2 (6 bases). The CDR3 length is 15 residues. Between the trimmed V and J ends, which lost 2 bases and 3 bases, there was a span of 12 bases. CDR1 SGHTA and CDR2 FQGNSA come from the germline V gene. In DNA, the CDR3 is TGTGCCAGCAGCTTATCTGCTAGCGAAACAGATACGCAGTATTTT. It yields the protein CASSLSASETDTQYF. Using reference TRBV7-2 and TRBJ2-3 for the parts outside the CDR3, the full variable domain is GAGVSQSPSNKVTEKGKDVELRCDPISGHTALYWYRQSLGQGLEFLIYFQGNSAPDKSGLPSDRFSAERTGGSVSTLTIQRTQQEDSAVYLCASSLSASETDTQYFGPGTRLTVL.

At least ten counts were recorded for this clonotype. The gene calls are TRBV7-2 and TRBJ2-2; 9 nucleotides match TRBD2. J lost 7 bases, V lost 5 bases, and 8 bases had no gene match. The CDR3 loop spans 15 amino acids. Germline V lookup: CDR1 SGHTA, CDR2 FQGNSA. CDR3 sequence: CASSQGLAIIGELFF. The CDR3 DNA follows: TGTGCCAGCAGCCAGGGACTAGCCATTATCGGGGAGCTGTTTTTT.

The table lists this clonotype with many counts. This chain connects TRBV6-1 to TRBJ1-1; 7 bases fit TRBD1. Germline loops: CDR1 MNHNS, CDR2 SASEGT. The CDR3 extends over 14 amino acids. V gave up 5 bases and J gave up 4 bases; unmatched junction bases: 7. The CDR3 loop is CASSPTGVGTEAFF. The CDR3 DNA sequence: TGTGCCAGCAGTCCAACAGGGGTAGGCACTGAAGCTTTCTTT.

This clonotype was counted ten times or more. The chain is built from TRBV9 and TRBJ2-1, with D possibly called TRBD1 or TRBD2 (5 bases each). V was clipped by 3 bases and J by 15 bases, with 16 bases between them. This CDR3 is built from 12 residues. Germline V gene lookup returns CDR1 SGDLS and CDR2 YYNGEE. The CDR3 sequence is CASSAPPGPSFF. The CDR3 nucleotides are TGTGCCAGCAGCGCTCCCCCGGGACCCTCGTTCTTC.

Many counts were recorded for this clonotype. The CDR3 DNA reads TGTGCCAGCACCCAGGGGGGGACCCAGTACTTC. Translation gives CASTQGGTQYF. The rearrangement joins TRBV6-2 or TRBV6-3 to TRBJ2-5; possible D gene TRBD1, 7 bases. From germline, CDR1 is MNHEY and CDR2 SVGEGT. V gave up 7 bases and J gave up 7 bases, with 10 bases separating them. The CDR3 extends over 11 amino acids.

Ten or more counts support this clonotype. The chain carries TRBV5-1 and TRBJ1-1; 10 bases align to TRBD1. Germline assignment: CDR1 SGHRS and CDR2 YFSETQ. The V segment lost 4 bases and the J segment 3 bases; nucleotides outside the gene matches: 9. This CDR3 has 16 residues. The CDR3 here is CASSTGQGGSDTEAFF. DNA for the CDR3: TGCGCCAGCAGCACTGGACAGGGGGGGAGTGACACTGAAGCTTTCTTT.

This clonotype was found a few times. The chain joins TRBV29-1 to TRBJ1-1; D is undetermined. The CDR3 runs to 13 residues. Trimming removed 0 bases at V and 1 base at J, with 6 bases between. Germline V gives CDR1 SQVTM, CDR2 ANQGSEA. CDR3 residues: CSVEDTRNTEAFF. Here the CDR3 DNA reads TGCAGCGTTGAAGATACGAGGAACACTGAAGCTTTCTTT.

This clonotype was found many times. The chain uses TRBV27 and TRBJ2-1; TRBD2 matches 7 bases. The V and J ends lost 4 bases and 1 base, in that order; junction bases with no gene match: 1. Germline V gene lookup returns CDR1 MNHEY and CDR2 SMNVEV (reference sequence). The CDR3 length is 14 residues. The CDR3 DNA reads as TGTGCCAGCAGTTGGCGGGGGTCCTACAATGAGCAGTTCTTC. This encodes CASSWRGSYNEQFF.

This clonotype was counted ten times or more. The chain carries TRBV4-1 and TRBJ1-2; no definite D call. The V end was cut by 0 bases, the J end by 5 bases, with 10 bases between. Germline assignment: CDR1 MGHRA and CDR2 YSYEKL. The CDR3 has 14 residues. CDR3 region: CASSQEIGGYGYTF. The CDR3 DNA reads as TGCGCCAGCAGCCAAGAAATTGGAGGGTATGGCTACACCTTC.

This clonotype was seen repeatedly, ten times or more. This chain uses TRBV29-1 with TRBJ1-1; D not certain. This CDR3 comprises 11 residues. Germline V CDR1 and CDR2: SQVTM, ANQGSEA. V lost 5 bases and J 11 bases, leaving 15 bases between the germline ends. For the CDR3, the DNA is TGCAGCGTTACCTTTCTCCAGGATGCTTTCTTT. Translated, it gives CSVTFLQDAFF.

This clonotype was detected only a few times. This chain connects TRBV5-4 to TRBJ2-1; 8 positions agree with TRBD1. CDR1 is SGHNT, CDR2 YYREEE, per germline (reference sequence). The CDR3 runs 14 residues. With V trimmed by 0 bases and J by 6 bases, 2 bases remained unmatched. CDR3 sequence reads: CASSLGTGSNEQFF. The CDR3 DNA follows: TGTGCCAGCAGCTTGGGGACAGGGAGCAATGAGCAGTTCTTC.

Ten or more counts support this clonotype. The chain links TRBV20-1 to TRBJ2-1; D remains unclear. Trimming shortened V by 0 bases and J by 0 bases, and 12 bases separated the two germline ends. The CDR3 contains 16 residues. The germline V gene encodes CDR1 DFQATT and CDR2 SNEGSKA (reference sequence). CDR3 amino acids: CSARDLASSSYNEQFF. The CDR3 nucleotides are TGCAGTGCTAGAGATCTGGCCTCCAGCTCCTACAATGAGCAGTTCTTC.

There are many counts of this clonotype. The rearrangement links TRBV2 to TRBJ2-7; possibly TRBD2 for D (6 bases). CDR1 is SNHLY, CDR2 FYNNEI, per germline. V was cut by 6 bases and J by 6 bases, with 21 bases left in between. The CDR3 has 15 residues. This chain's CDR3 is CASSFGSLGYGEQYF. The CDR3 DNA reads TGTGCCAGCAGCTTCGGGAGCCTCGGGTATGGCGAGCAGTACTTC.

This clonotype was seen many times. The chain is built from TRBV7-9 and TRBJ1-5; D ambiguous. With 5 bases removed from V and 1 base from J, the gap between germline ends came to 9 bases. CDR3 size: 14 residues. The germline CDR1 and CDR2 sequences are SEHNR and FQNEAQ (reference sequence). CDR3 loop: CASSLTSSNQPQHF. Here the CDR3 DNA reads TGTGCCAGCAGCCTGACATCGAGCAATCAGCCCCAGCATTTT.

This clonotype was seen repeatedly, ten times or more. The chain uses TRBV12-3 or TRBV12-4 and TRBJ1-3; D is perhaps TRBD1 (6 bases). Trimming left V 0 bases short and J 0 bases short, with 12 bases between. This CDR3 is 17 amino acids long. The CDR3 loop reads CASSLAFTGSSGNTIYF. The CDR3 DNA follows: TGTGCCAGCAGTTTAGCTTTTACAGGGTCCTCTGGAAACACCATATATTTT.

At least ten counts were recorded for this clonotype. The V gene is TRBV7-9, the J gene TRBJ2-1; 7 bases are a match to TRBD1. The germline gives CDR1 SEHNR, CDR2 FQNEAQ (reference sequence). After removal of 3 bases from V and 9 bases from J, the junction contained 8 bases not matched to a gene. This CDR3 contains 14 residues. This chain's CDR3 is CASSFGRGWGEQFF. CDR3 sequence (DNA): TGTGCCAGCAGCTTCGGCAGGGGGTGGGGTGAGCAGTTCTTC.

This clonotype appeared many times. V gene TRBV6-2 or TRBV6-3 combines with J gene TRBJ1-1; D is unresolved. Trimming stripped 0 bases from V and 7 bases from J, with 9 bases between. The CDR3 has 13 residues. Germline V gives CDR1 MNHEY, CDR2 SVGEGT. CDR3 DNA: TGTGCCAGCAGTTACTCCCGACCGGGTGAAGCTTTCTTT. This codes for CASSYSRPGEAFF.

This clonotype has a handful of counts. The CDR3 nucleotides read TGTGCCAGCAGAACACAGGCTACCTCCTACGAGCAGTACTTC. As protein: CASRTQATSYEQYF. The genes are TRBV2 and TRBJ2-7; D perhaps matches TRBD1 (5 bases). Germline V gene sequence: CDR1 SNHLY, CDR2 FYNNEI. V was pared by 6 bases and J by 0 bases, with 12 bases between. This CDR3 comprises 14 residues. Full variable domain (rest looked up from reference TRBV2 and TRBJ2-7): EPEVTQTPSHQVTQMGQEVILRCVPISNHLYFYWYRQILGQKVEFLVSFYNNEISEKSEIFDDQFSVERPDGSNFTLKIRSTKLEDSAMYFCASRTQATSYEQYFGPGTRLTVT.

V and J are TRBV7-2 and TRBJ1-6; D gene uncertain. The germline V gene encodes CDR1 SGHTA and CDR2 FQGNSA. V shed 5 bases and J shed 2 bases, with 7 bases lying between them. The CDR3 spans 14 residues. CDR3 DNA: TGTGCCAGCAGCCCACCAGCCTATAATTCACCCCTCCACTTT. The encoded protein is CASSPPAYNSPLHF.

Details on this clonotype: This may be a read error, as it is one base from a much larger clone. The V and J genes are TRBV7-9 and TRBJ2-5; a weak D match, TRBD2 (5 bases). The V gene lost 5 bases and the J gene lost 11 bases, with 15 bases spanning the gap. This CDR3 has 12 amino acids. Germline CDR1 and CDR2: SEHNR and FQNEAQ (reference sequence). CDR3: CASSHQERPQYF. The DNA of the CDR3 is TGTGCCAGCAGCCACCAGGAGCGGCCTCAGTACTTC.